Shown below are 2 T cell receptor beta chains from a single sample sequenced in a study of control samples from healthy donors and cancer patients. Sequencing used immunoSEQ multiplex PCR; TCRdb keeps in-frame clones, though not all of them. The sample has about 170,000 clones, over 85% seen once. Material for sequencing was blood. Receptor source: a woman aged 60-75 years in good health.

This chain links TRBV29-1 with TRBJ1-1; the D gene is possibly TRBD1 (5 bases). Trimming removed 0 bases at V and 8 bases at J, with 16 bases between. Germline-derived CDR1 and CDR2 are SQVTM and ANQGSEA. The CDR3 contains 14 residues. CDR3 DNA: TGCAGCGTTGAAGATACCGGGGCGCGGATGGAAGCTTTCTTT. The encoded protein is CSVEDTGARMEAFF.

The chain carries TRBV7-9 and TRBJ1-2; maybe TRBD1 (5 bases). V shed 6 bases and J shed 5 bases, with 16 bases lying between them. The germline V gene has CDR1 SEHNR and CDR2 FQNEAQ (reference sequence). The CDR3 spans 14 residues. The CDR3 DNA is TGTGCCAGCAGGGGGGAAGGAGAAAATTATGGCTACACCTTC. Residues: CASRGEGENYGYTF.